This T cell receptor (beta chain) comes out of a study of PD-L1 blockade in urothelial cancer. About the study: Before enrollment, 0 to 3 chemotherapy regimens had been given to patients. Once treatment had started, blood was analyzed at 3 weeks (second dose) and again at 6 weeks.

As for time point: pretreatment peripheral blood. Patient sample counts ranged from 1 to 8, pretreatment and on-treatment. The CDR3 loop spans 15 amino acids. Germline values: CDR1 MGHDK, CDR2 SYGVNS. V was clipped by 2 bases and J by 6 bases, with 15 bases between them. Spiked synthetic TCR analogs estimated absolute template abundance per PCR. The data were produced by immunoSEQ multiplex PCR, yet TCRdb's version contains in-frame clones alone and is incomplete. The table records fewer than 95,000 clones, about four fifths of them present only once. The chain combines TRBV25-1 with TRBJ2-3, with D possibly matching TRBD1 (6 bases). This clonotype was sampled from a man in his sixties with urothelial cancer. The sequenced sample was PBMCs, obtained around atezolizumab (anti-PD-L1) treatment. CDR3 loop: CASSEQQGTADTQYF. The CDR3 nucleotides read TGTGCCAGCAGTGAACAACAGGGAACGGCGGATACGCAGTATTTT.